This record looks at one TCR beta chain sequence and its context. The antigen remains undetermined. TCRdb independently ran MiXCR on the RT-PCR reads; one entry per CDR3 protein. There are around 580,000 distinct CDR3 sequences in the sample; 14% occur only once, and over 8.5% lies in the top ten. Germline V lookup: CDR1 SGHRS, CDR2 YFSETQ. This CDR3 is 17 amino acids long. The trim removed 7 bases at V and 0 bases at J, leaving 11 bases unmatched. The data originate from a study of response to subunit inactivated influenza vaccine. Whole-study findings and limits: A suggestion made by the authors is that each seasonal influenza vaccination recruits few new T cells.

The rearrangement links TRBV5-1 to TRBJ1-1; 11 bases align to TRBD1. The specimen was PBMCs from blood, collected roughly 12 days after vaccination. This TCR came from a man in his forties or fifties who received an inactivated influenza vaccine. In DNA, the CDR3 is TGCGCCAGCGGCTATGGGGACAGGGGGTACATGAACACTGAAGCTTTCTTT. It yields the protein CASGYGDRGYMNTEAFF.